A selection of T cell receptor beta chains follows, all from one sample in a study of response to subunit inactivated influenza vaccine. One entry per CDR3 protein results from TCRdb running MiXCR on the RT-PCR reads. The table records fewer than 700,000 distinct CDR3 sequences, 13% of them present only once. This specimen was PBMCs from blood, taken around seven weeks after vaccination. The receptors originated from a man aged 50 to 60 who received an inactivated influenza vaccine. Both conserved end residues are part of each CDR3. The D gene is left open where the match is weak. The size entry is marked missing in some rows and otherwise reads once, few, many or a size class.

cdr3_nt: TGCAGCGTTTATTTCAGGGCGAAAGAGACCCAGTACTTC
cdr3_aa: CSVYFRAKETQYF
d_call: NA
j_call: TRBJ2-5
v_call: TRBV29-1
clone_size: NA

cdr3_nt: TGTGCCATCACTAGCGGGGGGATTAAAGAGACCCAGTACTTC
cdr3_aa: CAITSGGIKETQYF
d_call: TRBD2
j_call: TRBJ2-5
v_call: TRBV10-3
clone_size: NA

cdr3_nt: TGTGCCAGCAGGGAGGGGGTGGAGGGACAAGAGACCCAGTACTTC
cdr3_aa: CASREGVEGQETQYF
d_call: NA
j_call: TRBJ2-5
v_call: TRBV12-3/TRBV12-4
clone_size: NA

cdr3_nt: TGCAGTGCTAGACAAGGACAGGGTAGCATCTACAATGAGCAGTTCTTC
cdr3_aa: CSARQGQGSIYNEQFF
d_call: TRBD1
j_call: TRBJ2-1
v_call: TRBV20-1
clone_size: many

cdr3_nt: TGCGCCAGCAGCTTGGGGACGGATAATGAAAAACTGTTTTTT
cdr3_aa: CASSLGTDNEKLFF
d_call: NA
j_call: TRBJ1-4
v_call: TRBV5-1
clone_size: NA

cdr3_nt: TGTGCCAGCTCACCTTCGAGAAGCGGGGTCGAGCAGTACTTC
cdr3_aa: CASSPSRSGVEQYF
d_call: TRBD2
j_call: TRBJ2-7
v_call: TRBV18
clone_size: NA

cdr3_nt: TGTGCCAGCAGGCCCGAGGGGCATCGGTCCTACAATGAGCAGTTCTTC
cdr3_aa: CASRPEGHRSYNEQFF
d_call: NA
j_call: TRBJ2-1
v_call: TRBV2
clone_size: NA

cdr3_nt: TGTGCCACCAGTGAGGGGGGACAGGGGAGTGAGACCCAGTACTTC
cdr3_aa: CATSEGGQGSETQYF
d_call: TRBD1
j_call: TRBJ2-5
v_call: TRBV24-1
clone_size: many

cdr3_nt: TGTGCCAGCAGTTTACAACTTTACAATGAGCAGTTCTTC
cdr3_aa: CASSLQLYNEQFF
d_call: NA
j_call: TRBJ2-1
v_call: TRBV28
clone_size: NA

cdr3_nt: TGCAGTGCTAGAGATCTCGGGTTGAACACTGAAGCTTTCTTT
cdr3_aa: CSARDLGLNTEAFF
d_call: NA
j_call: TRBJ1-1
v_call: TRBV20-1
clone_size: NA

cdr3_nt: TGTGCCAGCAACGGGTGGGTTGGGAATGAGCAGTTCTTC
cdr3_aa: CASNGWVGNEQFF
d_call: NA
j_call: TRBJ2-1
v_call: TRBV2
clone_size: few

cdr3_nt: TGTGCCAGCAGTTATCCCCCCCCTATCTCCGGGGAGCTGTTTTTT
cdr3_aa: CASSYPPPISGELFF
d_call: NA
j_call: TRBJ2-2
v_call: TRBV12-3/TRBV12-4
clone_size: few

cdr3_nt: TGTGCCAGCAGCCAACGTGGCAGTGGCTACGAGCAGTACTTC
cdr3_aa: CASSQRGSGYEQYF
d_call: NA
j_call: TRBJ2-7
v_call: TRBV9
clone_size: few

cdr3_nt: TGCAGTGCTGCCCCCCCAGGCAGCGGGAGTAACATTCAGTACTTC
cdr3_aa: CSAAPPGSGSNIQYF
d_call: TRBD2
j_call: TRBJ2-4
v_call: TRBV20-1
clone_size: NA

cdr3_nt: TGTGCCAGCCACACTTACTCGGACGGCCTTTTCATGAACACTGAAGCTTTCTTT
cdr3_aa: CASHTYSDGLFMNTEAFF
d_call: NA
j_call: TRBJ1-1
v_call: TRBV25-1
clone_size: NA

cdr3_nt: TGTGCCAGCAGCGTAGCTTGGCTAGCGGGAGGAAATGAGCAGTTCTTC
cdr3_aa: CASSVAWLAGGNEQFF
d_call: TRBD2
j_call: TRBJ2-1
v_call: TRBV9
clone_size: few

cdr3_nt: TGTGCCAGCAGCTTAGCGACGGTCAATGAGCAGTTCTTC
cdr3_aa: CASSLATVNEQFF
d_call: NA
j_call: TRBJ2-1
v_call: TRBV7-2
clone_size: few

cdr3_nt: TGCGCCAGCAGCCCGTCGGAGGGGGGCACAGATACGCAGTATTTT
cdr3_aa: CASSPSEGGTDTQYF
d_call: NA
j_call: TRBJ2-3
v_call: TRBV5-1
clone_size: NA

cdr3_nt: TGTGCCAGCAGTAAAGGACTAGCGGGAGGTCGGTACAATGAGCAGTTCTTC
cdr3_aa: CASSKGLAGGRYNEQFF
d_call: TRBD2
j_call: TRBJ2-1
v_call: TRBV12-3/TRBV12-4
clone_size: few

cdr3_nt: TGTGCCAGCAGTCTCAGGGACACCCTGAACACTGAAGCTTTCTTT
cdr3_aa: CASSLRDTLNTEAFF
d_call: NA
j_call: TRBJ1-1
v_call: TRBV12-3/TRBV12-4
clone_size: few

cdr3_nt: TGCAGTGCTAGAGCCGGGACGTTTTACAATGAGCAGTTCTTC
cdr3_aa: CSARAGTFYNEQFF
d_call: NA
j_call: TRBJ2-1
v_call: TRBV20-1
clone_size: NA

cdr3_nt: TGCGCCAGCAGCTTGGAGGCGGCCGCGAGCTCCTACGAGCAGTACTTC
cdr3_aa: CASSLEAAASSYEQYF
d_call: NA
j_call: TRBJ2-7
v_call: TRBV5-1
clone_size: many

cdr3_nt: TGTGCCAGCAGTTTATCGGGGGGCCAAAACAATGAGCAGTTCTTC
cdr3_aa: CASSLSGGQNNEQFF
d_call: NA
j_call: TRBJ2-1
v_call: TRBV12-3/TRBV12-4
clone_size: NA

cdr3_nt: TGCAGTGCTTACGGACTAGCGGGAGGTCGCGAGCAGTACTTC
cdr3_aa: CSAYGLAGGREQYF
d_call: TRBD2
j_call: TRBJ2-7
v_call: TRBV20-1
clone_size: few

cdr3_nt: TGTGCCAGCCTCAAAACGGAGGCCAAAAACATTCAGTACTTC
cdr3_aa: CASLKTEAKNIQYF
d_call: NA
j_call: TRBJ2-4
v_call: TRBV12-3/TRBV12-4
clone_size: few

cdr3_nt: TGTGCCAGCAGCGCCGATACGGGGATCCCCCGTGGCTACACCTTC
cdr3_aa: CASSADTGIPRGYTF
d_call: NA
j_call: TRBJ1-2
v_call: TRBV7-3
clone_size: NA

cdr3_nt: TGCAGTGCTATTCCCATCCCTGCCTACGAGCAGTACTTC
cdr3_aa: CSAIPIPAYEQYF
d_call: NA
j_call: TRBJ2-7
v_call: TRBV20-1
clone_size: NA

cdr3_nt: TGCAGTGCTAGAGGACAGGGAGGGGTCGAGCAGTACTTC
cdr3_aa: CSARGQGGVEQYF
d_call: NA
j_call: TRBJ2-7
v_call: TRBV20-1
clone_size: many

cdr3_nt: TGCGCCAGCAGCTTAGGGGATCAGGGCGATACGCAGTATTTT
cdr3_aa: CASSLGDQGDTQYF
d_call: NA
j_call: TRBJ2-3
v_call: TRBV5-1
clone_size: NA

cdr3_nt: TGTGCCAGCAGGGGCTCCTGGGGTCCTCATTACGAGCAGTACTTC
cdr3_aa: CASRGSWGPHYEQYF
d_call: NA
j_call: TRBJ2-7
v_call: TRBV6-2/TRBV6-3
clone_size: NA

cdr3_nt: TGTGCCAGCAGCTTAAGCGGCAGCCCTCGAGCCACCGGGGAGCTGTTTTTT
cdr3_aa: CASSLSGSPRATGELFF
d_call: NA
j_call: TRBJ2-2
v_call: TRBV5-5
clone_size: NA

cdr3_nt: TGTGCCACCAGTGATTGGGGGACAGGGAGCGAGCAGTACTTC
cdr3_aa: CATSDWGTGSEQYF
d_call: TRBD1
j_call: TRBJ2-7
v_call: TRBV24-1
clone_size: few

cdr3_nt: TGTGCCAGCAGTTACTGGCTCGACGGAGAATTCCAAGAGACCCAGTACTTC
cdr3_aa: CASSYWLDGEFQETQYF
d_call: NA
j_call: TRBJ2-5
v_call: TRBV6-2/TRBV6-3
clone_size: few